One and the same sample provided the 13 T cell receptor beta chains below, sequenced in a study of blood T cell repertoires in COVID-19. Method: immunoSEQ multiplex PCR; TCRdb's copy keeps in-frame clones and lacks some. This sample has over 150,000 clones, with approximately 91% found just once. Sequences were obtained from peripheral blood. These receptors came from a man aged 45-60 years with acute or convalescent COVID-19.

The rearrangement links TRBV19 to TRBJ2-5, with D possibly being TRBD1 (5 bases). V dropped 2 bases and J dropped 5 bases, with 9 bases sitting between them. Germline assignment: CDR1 LNHDA and CDR2 SQIVND (reference sequence). CDR3 length equals 13 residues. CDR3 DNA sequence: TGTGCCAGTAGTATAAGGGGCCAGGAGACCCAGTACTTC. It codes for CASSIRGQETQYF.

The J gene is TRBJ1-5, the V gene TRBV7-8; D remains ambiguous. Germline loops: CDR1 SGHVS, CDR2 FQNEAQ. The CDR3 spans 14 residues. V was trimmed by 2 bases and J by 2 bases, leaving 7 bases between them. The CDR3 coding sequence is TGTGCCAGCAGCTTATATGGAGGCAATCAGCCCCAGCATTTT. This sequence encodes CASSLYGGNQPQHF.

This sequence joins TRBV11-2 and TRBJ1-1; TRBD1 matches at 12 bases. The CDR3 length is 17 residues. With V trimmed by 4 bases and J by 4 bases, 10 bases remained unmatched. Germline assignment: CDR1 SGHAT and CDR2 FQNNGV. CDR3 sequence: CASSSRGTGGFGTEAFF. CDR3 nucleotide sequence: TGTGCCAGCAGCTCTCGAGGGACAGGGGGCTTCGGCACTGAAGCTTTCTTT.

CDR3 loop: CASSPGGVIKYGYTF. The CDR3 nucleotides are TGTGCCAGCTCGCCGGGGGGCGTGATAAAGTATGGCTACACCTTC. The V and J genes are TRBV19 and TRBJ1-2; D possibly corresponds to TRBD1 (6 bases). This CDR3 has 15 residues. From germline, CDR1 is LNHDA and CDR2 SQIVND (reference sequence). The V gene lost 9 bases and the J gene lost 5 bases, with 22 bases spanning the gap.

The V gene is TRBV6-2 or TRBV6-3, the J gene TRBJ1-4; 7 bases fit TRBD1. CDR3 length equals 15 residues. Trimming removed 1 base from V and 7 bases from J; junction bases left unmatched: 6. The germline gives CDR1 MNHEY, CDR2 SVGEGT. The CDR3 DNA follows: TGTGCCAGCAGTTACTACGACAGGGCGGGTGAAAAACTGTTTTTT. It codes for CASSYYDRAGEKLFF.

V and J are TRBV28 and TRBJ1-5; no definite D call. The CDR3 covers 17 residues. Germline V gives CDR1 MDHEN, CDR2 SYDVKM. V gave up 3 bases and J gave up 2 bases, with 17 bases separating them. Here the CDR3 DNA reads TGTGCCAGCAGTTTGGGCGTGCGGGCAACGGGCAATCAGCCCCAGCATTTT. This codes for CASSLGVRATGNQPQHF.

CDR3 residues: CASSLYSGNTIYF. CDR3 in DNA: TGTGCCAGCAGTCTATACTCTGGAAACACCATATATTTT. V and J are TRBV25-1 and TRBJ1-3; D is ambiguous. V shed 5 bases and J shed 0 bases, with 5 bases lying between them. Germline V gene data show CDR1 as MGHDK and CDR2 as SYGVNS. The CDR3 spans 13 residues.

V usage is TRBV4-1 and J usage is TRBJ2-1, with TRBD2 identical over 10 bases. The J segment lost 10 bases and the V segment lost 11 bases, leaving 26 bases of the junction unmatched. From germline, CDR1 is MGHRA and CDR2 YSYEKL. The CDR3 covers 18 residues. CDR3 sequence: CAASTTLRASGSTREQFF. The CDR3 DNA reads as TGCGCCGCCAGCACAACCCTCAGGGCTAGCGGGAGTACCCGCGAGCAGTTCTTC.

The V call is TRBV7-3, the J call TRBJ2-5; D is perhaps TRBD2 (6 bases). Germline lookup yields CDR1 SGHTA and CDR2 FQGTGA. The CDR3 is 13 residues long. Trimming stripped 3 bases from V and 3 bases from J, with 8 bases between. The DNA for the CDR3 is TGTGCCAGCAGCTTGTTAGCGGAAGAGACCCAGTACTTC. Its translation: CASSLLAEETQYF.

This chain connects TRBV7-8 to TRBJ1-4; 8 bases align to TRBD1. V trimming: 4 bases; J trimming: 4 bases; junction bases outside the gene matches: 8. The germline V gene has CDR1 SGHVS and CDR2 FQNEAQ. The CDR3 is 16 amino acids. The CDR3 nucleotides read TGTGCCAGCAGCTCCAAGGGGACAGGCTATAATGAAAAACTGTTTTTT. It codes for CASSSKGTGYNEKLFF.

Only one count was recorded for this clone. J is TRBJ2-5 and V is TRBV27; D is perhaps TRBD2 (6 bases). V was shortened by 5 bases and J by 7 bases, with 14 bases between the two germline ends. The germline CDR1 and CDR2 sequences are MNHEY and SMNVEV (reference sequence). CDR3 length: 13 amino acids. CDR3: CASSLKAGLTQYF. The CDR3 region has the DNA TGTGCCAGCAGTCTGAAAGCGGGTTTGACCCAGTACTTC.

The J gene is TRBJ1-2, the V gene TRBV19, with D hard to call. CDR1 and CDR2 from the germline V gene are LNHDA and SQIVND (reference sequence). The CDR3 totals 14 residues. Trimming removed 4 bases from V and 5 bases from J, with 14 bases in between. CDR3 in amino acids: CASSNRGGRYGYTF. CDR3 bases: TGTGCCAGTAGTAACCGGGGAGGCAGATATGGCTACACCTTC.

The rearrangement joins TRBV27 to TRBJ2-5, with 8 bases fitting TRBD2. Per germline, CDR1 MNHEY and CDR2 SMNVEV (reference sequence). CDR3 length equals 14 residues. V lost 6 bases to trimming and J lost 5 bases; unmatched junction nucleotides: 8. DNA for the CDR3: TGTGCCAGCAGACCCATCAAGCGGGAGGAGACCCAGTACTTC. It codes for CASRPIKREETQYF.